Sequencing of this T cell receptor beta chain was carried out in a study of T cells in Graves' hyperthyroidism and ophthalmopathy. Study as a whole: Peripheral blood sampling occurred at initial diagnosis, before any treatment.

Study observations and caveats: Within blood appeared most thyroid clonotypes that had expanded above 0.001.

V dropped 1 base and J dropped 4 bases, with 13 bases sitting between them. Germline lookup yields CDR1 MNHEY and CDR2 SVGAGI. CDR3 length equals 15 residues. Details on this clonotype: Its antigen is unidentified.

Amplification of TCR beta CDR3 regions was performed using RNA transcripts as template. A first-round RT-PCR of the TCR CDR3 used the HTBI primer set. TCRdb reprocessed the multiplex PCR reads via MiXCR and lists one record per CDR3 protein. Of about 640,000 distinct CDR3 sequences in the sample, roughly 20% were seen once. Sequenced input: blood. The rearrangement joins TRBV6-5 to TRBJ1-1, with D possibly matching TRBD1 (6 bases). The clonotype originates from a man aged 30 to 45 with Graves' ophthalmopathy. DNA for the CDR3: TGTGCCAGCAGTTACTACAGGGCTCCGGCCACTGAAGCTTTCTTT. Encoded protein: CASSYYRAPATEAFF.